The sequence of this T cell receptor (beta chain) was determined in a study of blood T cell repertoires in COVID-19. Study information: Both acute and convalescent COVID-19 samples were obtained from the United States, Italy and Spain. Sources were T cells, B-cell-depleted T cells, or PBMCs; the material itself was cDNA or gDNA.

Some clones are missing from TCRdb's copy, which holds only in-frame ones; the method was immunoSEQ multiplex PCR. Counted here are roughly 100,000 clones, over 75% occurring once; the ten biggest clones make up approximately 5.6%. The sequence was obtained from a human donor in a cohort sampled during active COVID-19. The sample comprised peripheral blood.

The CDR3: CASSQAQGNYGYTF. CDR3 nucleotides: TGTGCCAGCAGCCAAGCCCAGGGGAACTATGGCTACACCTTC. The V call is TRBV3-1 (or the pseudogene TRBV3-2), the J call TRBJ1-2; TRBD1 is a possible D gene (6 bases). CDR1 is LGHDT and CDR2 is YNNKEL in the germline V gene (reference sequence). With 1 base removed from V and 2 bases from J, the gap between germline ends came to 8 bases. The CDR3 is 14 residues long.